This T cell receptor (beta chain) was observed in a study of vaccination and CD4 T cells after COVID-19. At the level of the study: Researchers treated control cultures with a CEFX pool, an HIV-1 Nef pool, or no peptide.

Trimming shortened V by 8 bases and J by 5 bases, and 10 bases separated the two germline ends. CDR1 and CDR2 (germline): SEHNR, FQNEAQ (reference sequence). The CDR3 has 11 residues. Specified treatment: roughly 10-day PBMC culture with coronavirus spike peptide pools or control peptides (ViraFEST assay). ViraFEST stimulated the growth of antigen-specific T cells using peptide pools and subsequently profiled their TCRs by sequencing. The Oncomine TCR Beta short-read assay sequenced DNA from cultured CD4+ T cells. TCRdb reanalysed the PCR reads using MiXCR and keeps one entry per CDR3 protein. Among several thousand distinct CDR3 sequences listed, roughly three fifths were seen once. This clonotype occurred a few times. Its antigen is as yet unknown.

Source material: CD4+ T cells from blood, cultured in vitro. The receptor was isolated from a human donor who had recovered from COVID-19. The chain has TRBV7-9 and TRBJ2-7; the D gene could be TRBD1 or TRBD2 (5 bases each). The CDR3 loop reads CASGTADEQYF. The CDR3 bases are TGTGCCAGCGGGACGGCAGACGAGCAGTACTTC.